The source of this T cell receptor beta chain is a study of human T cells and chemical hapten exposure. Across the study: 0.01% DPC was applied to the upper back in patch tests, which were read at 6 days. Slight differences in pooled library volume were the main source of varying TCR yields across samples.

One entry per CDR3 protein results from TCRdb running MiXCR on the RACE reads. The sample shows almost 35,000 distinct CDR3 sequences, about a tenth of them seen only once. Time point of the sample: pre-sensitization, week 0. Treatment given: therapeutic diphenylcyclopropenone sensitization with weekly scalp DPC. Researchers extracted total RNA from unfractionated whole blood. Study outcomes and limitations: High-frequency TCRs, those above 1 in 1000, stayed the same after DPC sensitization.

The CDR3 runs to 16 residues. In germline, CDR1 is SGHRS, CDR2 YFSETQ. V was clipped by 5 bases and J by 3 bases, with 18 bases between them. A word on this clonotype: The antigen remains unidentified.

The source was whole blood, collected in connection with sensitization to the hapten diphenylcyclopropenone (DPC). The receptor comes from a man aged 50-59 years with alopecia areata. Some clones in this sample may be carry-over from other donors' samples. The gene calls are TRBV5-1 and TRBJ1-3, with D uncertain. Here the CDR3 DNA reads TGCGCCAGCAGGGAAGGACGGAGTGAGATTGGAAACACCATATATTTT. This translates into CASREGRSEIGNTIYF.